This is a list of T cell receptor beta chains from one sample in a study of T-cell reconstitution after alpha-beta-depleted transplantation in children. One entry per CDR3 protein, called by TCRdb with MiXCR from the PCR reads. This sample carries roughly 400,000 distinct CDR3 sequences, around 20% of them seen once, and the ten largest clones take approximately 3.9%. The sequences come from PBMCs from the stem cell graft donor, collected from the stem cell graft. These receptors all stem from a human donor who donated a stem cell graft to a child with acute myeloid leukemia. CDR3s include the opening cysteine and the closing phenylalanine or tryptophan. Fields, in order: CDR3 protein, CDR3 DNA, J gene, V gene, D gene, clone size. The D gene is left open where the match is weak. Not all rows give a size; the values are once, few, many and, for expanded clones, a class.

CSARDLVDTQYF | TGCAGTGCTAGAGATCTCGTAGATACGCAGTATTTT | TRBJ2-3 | TRBV20-1 | - | -
CASSQVLRSTDTQYF | TGTGCCAGCAGCCAAGTTTTACGAAGCACAGATACGCAGTATTTT | TRBJ2-3 | TRBV4-2 | - | many
CASRPSGRDWVTQYF | TGTGCCAGCAGACCTAGCGGGAGGGACTGGGTGACCCAGTACTTC | TRBJ2-5 | TRBV12-3/TRBV12-4 | TRBD2 | few
CASNYPRRGETQYF | TGTGCCAGCAACTATCCTAGGCGTGGGGAGACCCAGTACTTC | TRBJ2-5 | TRBV12-3/TRBV12-4 | - | -
CASSSPSPGHNSYEQYF | TGTGCCAGCAGTTCCCCCTCACCGGGACACAACTCCTACGAGCAGTACTTC | TRBJ2-7 | TRBV12-3/TRBV12-4 | - | few
CASSRELSYNEQFF | TGCGCCAGCAGCCGGGAACTATCTTACAATGAGCAGTTCTTC | TRBJ2-1 | TRBV5-1 | - | -
CASSQGDSRTYEQYF | TGCGCCAGCAGCCAAGGGGACTCAAGAACCTACGAGCAGTACTTC | TRBJ2-7 | TRBV4-1 | - | few
CSVVGTYEQYF | TGCAGCGTTGTTGGTACCTACGAGCAGTACTTC | TRBJ2-7 | TRBV29-1 | - | -
CSASRAPETQYF | TGCAGTGCTTCCCGCGCGCCAGAGACCCAGTACTTC | TRBJ2-5 | TRBV20-1 | - | -
CSARPQPDYGYTF | TGCAGTGCTAGACCCCAACCAGACTATGGCTACACCTTC | TRBJ1-2 | TRBV20-1 | - | many
CSVAVGRATEAFF | TGCAGCGTTGCTGTCGGAAGGGCCACTGAAGCTTTCTTT | TRBJ1-1 | TRBV29-1 | - | many
CSVATKVSYEQYF | TGCAGCGTTGCGACGAAAGTCTCCTACGAGCAGTACTTC | TRBJ2-7 | TRBV29-1 | - | many